This T cell receptor beta chain derives from a study of cytomegalovirus exposure and HLA in healthy donors. The PCR made use of 60 Vbeta and 13 Jbeta primers. Assay: immunoSEQ multiplex PCR; the TCRdb copy retains only in-frame clones and omits some. The sample consists of roughly 180,000 clones, over 80% of them appearing once. Of note for this clone: Its target is not known.

Study-wide results and caveats: Some V segments could not be told apart, so they were left out, TRBV6-2 and TRBV6-3 among them.

The germline V gene encodes CDR1 SGHKS and CDR2 YYEKEE (reference sequence). The CDR3 has 14 amino acids. V gave up 0 bases and J gave up 6 bases; unmatched junction bases: 3. This receptor was identified in a woman aged 45-59 years in good health and CMV-seropositive. The sample taken for sequencing was PBMCs. The chain carries TRBV5-5 and TRBJ1-1, with TRBD1 identical over 9 bases. The CDR3 sequence: CASSLDRGRAEAFF. CDR3 DNA: TGTGCCAGCAGCTTGGACAGGGGGCGGGCTGAAGCTTTCTTT.